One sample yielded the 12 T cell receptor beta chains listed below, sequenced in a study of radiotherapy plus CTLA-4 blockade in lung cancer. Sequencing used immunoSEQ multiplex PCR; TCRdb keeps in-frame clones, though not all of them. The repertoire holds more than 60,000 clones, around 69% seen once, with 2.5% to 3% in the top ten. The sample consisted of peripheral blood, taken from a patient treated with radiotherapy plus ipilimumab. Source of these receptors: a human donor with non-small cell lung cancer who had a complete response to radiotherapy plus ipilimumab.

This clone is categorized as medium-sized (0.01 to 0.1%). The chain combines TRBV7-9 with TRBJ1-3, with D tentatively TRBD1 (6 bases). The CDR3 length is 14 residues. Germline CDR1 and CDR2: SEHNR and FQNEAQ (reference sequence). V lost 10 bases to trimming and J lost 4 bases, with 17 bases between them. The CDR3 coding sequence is TGTGCCATTTCAAAACGGACAGTCGGAAACACCATATATTTT. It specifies CAISKRTVGNTIYF.

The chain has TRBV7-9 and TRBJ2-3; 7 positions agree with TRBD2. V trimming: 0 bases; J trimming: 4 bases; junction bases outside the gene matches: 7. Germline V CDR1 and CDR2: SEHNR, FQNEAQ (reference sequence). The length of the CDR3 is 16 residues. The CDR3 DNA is TGTGCCAGCAGCTTAGCGGCGGGAGTCGTTCCAGATACGCAGTATTTT. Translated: CASSLAAGVVPDTQYF. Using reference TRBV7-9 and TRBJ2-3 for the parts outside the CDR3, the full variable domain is DTGVSQNPRHKITKRGQNVTFRCDPISEHNRLYWYRQTLGQGPEFLTYFQNEAQLEKSRLLSDRFSAERPKGSFSTLEIQRTEQGDSAMYLCASSLAAGVVPDTQYFGPGTRLTVL.

For the CDR3, the DNA is TGTGCCAGTAGTGACAGTGCAACTAATGAAAAACTGTTTTTT. Its protein product is CASSDSATNEKLFF. The rearrangement links TRBV19 to TRBJ1-4, with a weak D call TRBD1 (5 bases). The CDR3 extends over 14 amino acids. The V end lost 5 bases, the J end lost 0 bases, and 7 bases lay between the germline ends. Germline CDR1 LNHDA, CDR2 SQIVND (reference sequence).

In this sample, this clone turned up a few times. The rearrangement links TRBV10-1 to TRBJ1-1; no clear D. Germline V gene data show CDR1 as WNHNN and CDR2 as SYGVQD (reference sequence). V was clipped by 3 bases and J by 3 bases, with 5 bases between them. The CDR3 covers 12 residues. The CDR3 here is CASSDSHTEAFF. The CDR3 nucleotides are TGCGCCAGCAGTGACAGTCACACTGAAGCTTTCTTT.

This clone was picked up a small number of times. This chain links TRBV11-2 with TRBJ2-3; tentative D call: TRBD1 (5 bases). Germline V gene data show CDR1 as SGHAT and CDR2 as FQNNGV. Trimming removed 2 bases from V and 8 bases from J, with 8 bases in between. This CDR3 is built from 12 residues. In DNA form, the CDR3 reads TGTGCCAGCAGCTTACAGGGTCGTACGCAGTATTTT. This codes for CASSLQGRTQYF.

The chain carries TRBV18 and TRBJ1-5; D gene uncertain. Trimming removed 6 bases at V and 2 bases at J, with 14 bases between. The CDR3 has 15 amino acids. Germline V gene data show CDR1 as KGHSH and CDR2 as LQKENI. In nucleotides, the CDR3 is TGTGCCAGCTCGCGGACGGGAGTTGGCAATCAGCCCCAGCATTTT. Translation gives CASSRTGVGNQPQHF.

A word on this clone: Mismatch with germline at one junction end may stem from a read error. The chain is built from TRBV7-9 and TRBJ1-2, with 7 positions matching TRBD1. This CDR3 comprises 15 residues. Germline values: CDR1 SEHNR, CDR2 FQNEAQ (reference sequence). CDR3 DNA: TGCGCCAGCAGCCCGAGTGTCCAGGGGGATTATGGCTACACCTTC. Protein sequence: CASSPSVQGDYGYTF.

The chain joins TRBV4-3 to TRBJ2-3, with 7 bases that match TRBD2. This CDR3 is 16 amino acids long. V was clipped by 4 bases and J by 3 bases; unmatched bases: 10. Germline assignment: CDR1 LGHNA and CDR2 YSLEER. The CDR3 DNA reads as TGCGCCAGCAGCCGGGAGGGGAGGGGAGGAACAGATACGCAGTATTTT. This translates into CASSREGRGGTDTQYF.

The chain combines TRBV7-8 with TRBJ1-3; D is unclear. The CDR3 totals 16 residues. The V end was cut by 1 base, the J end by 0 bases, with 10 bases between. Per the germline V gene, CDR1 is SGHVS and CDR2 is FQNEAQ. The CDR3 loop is CASSLDSYRSGNTIYF. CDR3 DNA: TGTGCCAGCAGCTTAGACAGTTATCGCTCTGGAAACACCATATATTTT. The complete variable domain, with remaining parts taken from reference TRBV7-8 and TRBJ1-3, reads GAGVSQSPRYKVAKRGQDVALRCDPISGHVSLFWYQQALGQGPEFLTYFQNEAQLDKSGLPSDRFFAERPEGSVSTLKIQRTQQEDSAVYLCASSLDSYRSGNTIYFGEGSWLTVV.

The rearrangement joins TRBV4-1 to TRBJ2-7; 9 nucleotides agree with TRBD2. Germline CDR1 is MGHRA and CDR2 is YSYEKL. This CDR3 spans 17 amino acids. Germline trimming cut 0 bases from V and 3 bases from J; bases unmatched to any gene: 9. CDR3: CASSQESLAGFLYEQYF. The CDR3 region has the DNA TGCGCCAGCAGCCAAGAGTCACTAGCGGGTTTCCTCTACGAGCAGTACTTC.

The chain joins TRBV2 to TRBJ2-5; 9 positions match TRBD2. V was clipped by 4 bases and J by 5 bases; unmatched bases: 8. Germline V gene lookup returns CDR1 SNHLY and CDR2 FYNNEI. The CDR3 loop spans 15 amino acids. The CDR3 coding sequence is TGTGCCAGCAGTGGCCAGACTAGCGGAGGGGAGACCCAGTACTTC. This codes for CASSGQTSGGETQYF.

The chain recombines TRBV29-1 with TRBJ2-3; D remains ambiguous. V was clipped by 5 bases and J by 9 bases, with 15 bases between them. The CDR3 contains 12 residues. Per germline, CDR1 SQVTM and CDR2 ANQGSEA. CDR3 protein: CSVRIGGKTQYF. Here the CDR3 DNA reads TGCAGCGTTAGGATCGGCGGCAAAACGCAGTATTTT.